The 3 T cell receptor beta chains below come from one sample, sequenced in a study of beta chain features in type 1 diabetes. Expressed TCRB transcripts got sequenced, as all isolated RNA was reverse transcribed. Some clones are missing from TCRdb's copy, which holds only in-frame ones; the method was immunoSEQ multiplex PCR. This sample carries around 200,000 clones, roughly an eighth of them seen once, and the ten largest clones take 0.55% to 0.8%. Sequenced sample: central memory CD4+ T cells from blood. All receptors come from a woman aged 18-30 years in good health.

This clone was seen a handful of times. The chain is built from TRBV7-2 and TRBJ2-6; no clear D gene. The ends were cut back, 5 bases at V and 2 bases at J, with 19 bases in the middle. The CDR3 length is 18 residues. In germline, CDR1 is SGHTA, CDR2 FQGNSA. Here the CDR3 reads CASSTRPLHGAGANVLTF. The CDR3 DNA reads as TGTGCCAGCAGCACCAGGCCTTTACACGGTGCTGGGGCCAACGTCCTGACTTTC.

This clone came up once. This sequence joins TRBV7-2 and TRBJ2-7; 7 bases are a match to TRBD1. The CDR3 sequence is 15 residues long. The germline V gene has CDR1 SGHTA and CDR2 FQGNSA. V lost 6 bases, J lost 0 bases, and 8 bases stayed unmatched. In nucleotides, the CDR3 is TGTGCCAGCAGTCTACAGACAGGGAGCTCCTACGAGCAGTACTTC. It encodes CASSLQTGSSYEQYF.

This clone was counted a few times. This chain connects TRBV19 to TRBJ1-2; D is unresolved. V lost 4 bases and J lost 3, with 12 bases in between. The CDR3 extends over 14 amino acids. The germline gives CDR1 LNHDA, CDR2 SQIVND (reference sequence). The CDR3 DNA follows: TGTGCCAGTAGTAGTGGGCTCACGCACTATGGCTACACCTTC. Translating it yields CASSSGLTHYGYTF.